Listed below are T cell receptor beta chains from one sample, sequenced in a study of CD8+ T cells in alopecia areata. Clones were sequenced by immunoSEQ multiplex PCR, and TCRdb holds only the in-frame ones, with some missing. This sample has around 290,000 clones; 58% occur once, and the top ten carry around 1.8%. Sequenced material: CD4+ T cells sorted from blood, taken at week 24, from a patient treated with tofacitinib. All receptors derive from a human donor with alopecia areata. Each CDR3 is given with its conserved first and last residue. A D gene is named only where the DNA matches it firmly. Size values are once, few and many counts, or a class for expanded clones, and some rows have none.

J	size	V	D	DNA	CDR3
TRBJ2-3	.	TRBV30	TRBD1	TGTGCCTGGAGTCTCAGGACAGGAAGCACAGATACGCAGTATTTT	CAWSLRTGSTDTQYF
TRBJ1-2	.	TRBV29-1	.	TGCAGCGTTGCCTTACAGGCTCAGTTATATGGCTACACCTTC	CSVALQAQLYGYTF
TRBJ2-5	.	TRBV27	TRBD2	TGTGCCAGCAGTATCCGACTAGCGGATCAAGAGACCCAGTACTTC	CASSIRLADQETQYF
TRBJ2-7	.	TRBV10-3	TRBD1	TGTGCCATCAGTGACCCTGGACAGGGGGGTATGTACGAGCAGTACTTC	CAISDPGQGGMYEQYF
TRBJ2-2	.	TRBV7-2	.	TGTGCCAGCAGCCCAGGGGGGTTCGCGAACACCGGGGAGCTGTTTTTT	CASSPGGFANTGELFF
TRBJ1-2	.	TRBV7-2	.	TGTGCCAGCAGCCTAGACAGACACTATGGCTACACCTTC	CASSLDRHYGYTF
TRBJ1-1	.	TRBV5-1	.	TGCGCCAGCAGCCCGAACGACAGGCCCGGTAACACTGAAGCTTTCTTT	CASSPNDRPGNTEAFF
TRBJ1-4	.	TRBV4-1	TRBD1	TGCGCCAGCAGCCAAGGGGACAGGGATCATGAAAAACTGTTTTTT	CASSQGDRDHEKLFF
TRBJ2-1	.	TRBV6-1	TRBD2	TGTGCCAGCACCCGGGGGGGCACGGGCAATGAGCAGTTCTTC	CASTRGGTGNEQFF
TRBJ2-3	.	TRBV7-6	TRBD1	TGTGCCAGCAGCTCGGGACAGGGAGCCTCTAGCACAGATACGCAGTATTTT	CASSSGQGASSTDTQYF
TRBJ1-2	.	TRBV6-1	.	TGTGCCAGCAGTGAAGCTGTGGGCGCTTCTAGAGGCTACACCTTC	CASSEAVGASRGYTF
TRBJ2-3	once	TRBV6-6	.	TGTGCCAGCAGAGATGGTGGCACAGATACGCAGTATTTT	CASRDGGTDTQYF
TRBJ2-1	few	TRBV29-1	.	TGCAGCGGGCATCAGACATCTGCCTACAATGAGCAGTTCTTC	CSGHQTSAYNEQFF
TRBJ2-1	.	TRBV5-1	.	TGCGCCAGCAGCTTGGACACCTCCTACAATGAGCAGTTCTTC	CASSLDTSYNEQFF
TRBJ2-6	.	TRBV30	.	TGTGCCTGGAGCGGGACGGCAGGGATCTCTGGGGCCAACGTCCTGACTTTC	CAWSGTAGISGANVLTF
TRBJ2-5	.	TRBV5-1	.	TGCGCCAGCAGCCCCGGGCTGATAAGGGCTGCTCAAGAGACCCAGTACTTC	CASSPGLIRAAQETQYF
TRBJ1-5	many	TRBV5-1	TRBD1	TGCGCCAGCAGGGAAACAGGGGATAGCAATCAGCCCCAGCATTTT	CASRETGDSNQPQHF
TRBJ2-7	.	TRBV27	.	TGTGCCAGCAGGCTAAACTACGAGCAGTACTTC	CASRLNYEQYF
TRBJ2-7	.	TRBV7-2	TRBD1	TGTGCCAGCAGCTCCACAGGGGGCTACTACGAGCAGTACTTC	CASSSTGGYYEQYF
TRBJ2-4	.	TRBV29-1	.	TGCAGCGTTGCCGGGCTAGCCAAAAACATTCAGTACTTC	CSVAGLAKNIQYF
TRBJ1-2	.	TRBV29-1	TRBD1	TGCAGCGTGGGGGGACAGTACGATGGCTACACCTTC	CSVGGQYDGYTF
TRBJ2-3	.	TRBV6-5	.	TGTGCCAGTAAAGAGGGGCGAATTTTCACAGATACGCAGTATTTT	CASKEGRIFTDTQYF
TRBJ2-3	few	TRBV11-2	.	TGTGCCAGCAGCTTAGATCTTTGGGAAGATACGCAGTATTTT	CASSLDLWEDTQYF
TRBJ1-4	.	TRBV2	.	TGTGCCAGCAGTGAAGCGGGTACGGACAATGAAAAACTGTTTTTT	CASSEAGTDNEKLFF
TRBJ2-5	.	TRBV7-2	.	TGTGCCAGCAGCGGAAGTGGTAGCGAGACCCAGTACTTC	CASSGSGSETQYF
TRBJ1-2	.	TRBV30	.	TGTGCCTGGAGTCAAAGGACAGCAAACTATGGCTACACCTTC	CAWSQRTANYGYTF
TRBJ2-2	.	TRBV29-1	.	TGCAGCCCCCCGGTGGCAGGCAGCCCGAACACCGGGGAGCTGTTTTTT	CSPPVAGSPNTGELFF
TRBJ1-4	.	TRBV30	.	TGTGCCTGGAGTGTGAAGGGGGGGAATGAAAAACTGTTTTTT	CAWSVKGGNEKLFF
TRBJ2-1	.	TRBV29-1	TRBD2	TGCAGCGTTGATTCGGCTAGCGGGGGGGCTGCATACAATGAGCAGTTCTTC	CSVDSASGGAAYNEQFF
TRBJ2-5	.	TRBV7-9	.	TGTGCCAGCAGCCCGCATACTAGAGAGACCCAGTACTTC	CASSPHTRETQYF
TRBJ1-2	few	TRBV7-9	.	TGTGCCAGCAGCTTAGGACCAGGTGATGGCTACACCTTC	CASSLGPGDGYTF
TRBJ2-1	.	TRBV6-5	TRBD2	TGTGCCAGCAGTCCCGTGAGCGGGGGGGAGGGTGAGCAGTTCTTC	CASSPVSGGEGEQFF
TRBJ2-7	.	TRBV30	TRBD1	TGTGCCTGGAGTCTGTCAGGGGGCTGGGACGAGCAGTACTTC	CAWSLSGGWDEQYF
TRBJ2-1	.	TRBV5-4	TRBD2	TGTGCCAGCAGCTCACCTAGCGGGGGTTGGAATGAGCAGTTCTTC	CASSSPSGGWNEQFF
TRBJ2-5	.	TRBV6-4	.	TGTGCCAGCAGTCGGGACCAACGGGAGACCCAGTACTTC	CASSRDQRETQYF
TRBJ1-3	.	TRBV9	.	TGTGCCAGCAGCGCTCTCCCCGGGCATGGAAACACCATATATTTT	CASSALPGHGNTIYF
TRBJ2-3	.	TRBV29-1	.	TGCAGCGTGGCGGGTAGAAGCACAGATACGCAGTATTTT	CSVAGRSTDTQYF
TRBJ1-5	few	TRBV4-1	TRBD1	TGCGCCAGCAGCTCCCAGCGAGGGGGACAGAGACTCGATCAGCCCCAGCATTTT	CASSSQRGGQRLDQPQHF
TRBJ2-2	few	TRBV7-2	.	TGTGCCAGCAGCCAGGGGGGTAACACCGGGGAGCTGTTTTTT	CASSQGGNTGELFF
TRBJ1-2	few	TRBV4-3	TRBD1	TGCGCCAGCAGCCTCGAACAGGGGGGAAGTGGCTACACCTTC	CASSLEQGGSGYTF
TRBJ1-5	.	TRBV6-6	.	TGTGCCAGCAGTTACTCGGACGGATATCAGCCCCAGCATTTT	CASSYSDGYQPQHF
TRBJ1-5	.	TRBV4-2	.	TGTGCCAGCAGCCCTAGTGCAGGTTTCAGCAATCAGCCCCAGCATTTT	CASSPSAGFSNQPQHF
TRBJ2-5	.	TRBV29-1	TRBD2	TGCAGCGTTGAAGCCTCCGGACTAGCGGGGGGAGAGACCCAGTACTTC	CSVEASGLAGGETQYF
TRBJ1-5	.	TRBV4-1	.	TGCGCCAGCAAGGGAACCGGGGGTAGCAATCAGCCCCAGCATTTT	CASKGTGGSNQPQHF
TRBJ2-7	.	TRBV4-1	.	TGCGCCAGCAGCCAAGAACCCAACAGCGTGGGCCCTGGAGGGTACTTC	CASSQEPNSVGPGGYF
TRBJ1-3	.	TRBV27	.	TGTGCCAGCAGTTTAAGGGCAGGCAACTCTGGAAACACCATATATTTT	CASSLRAGNSGNTIYF
TRBJ2-5	.	TRBV18	.	TGTGCCAGCTCAGGGGCGGCGGAGACCCAGTACTTC	CASSGAAETQYF
TRBJ2-2	few	TRBV30	.	TGTGCCTGGAGGAACACCGGGGAGCTGTTTTTT	CAWRNTGELFF
TRBJ1-5	.	TRBV27	.	TGTGCCAGCAGTTTTGTCTACAATCAGCCCCAGCATTTT	CASSFVYNQPQHF
TRBJ1-3	many	TRBV7-9	.	TGTGCCAGCAGCTTAGCCAGCCACAGCCCTGGAAACACCATATATTTT	CASSLASHSPGNTIYF
TRBJ1-1	.	TRBV29-1	.	TGCAGCGGAAGTTTCACGAACACTGAAGCTTTCTTT	CSGSFTNTEAFF
TRBJ2-2	.	TRBV5-6	TRBD2	TGTGCCAGCACCACCTCATCGGGGGGATGGTCCGGGGAGCTGTTTTTT	CASTTSSGGWSGELFF
TRBJ1-2	.	TRBV2	.	TGTGCCAGCAGTGCCGGGTTGGAGTATGGCTACACCTTC	CASSAGLEYGYTF
TRBJ2-7	.	TRBV18	TRBD1	TGTGCCAGCTCACCTATCGCTGGGACAGGATCCCGCTACGAGCAGTACTTC	CASSPIAGTGSRYEQYF
TRBJ2-1	few	TRBV14	TRBD2	TGTGCCAGCAGCCAAGAAGCCGGGGGGTACAATGAGCAGTTCTTC	CASSQEAGGYNEQFF